The T cell receptor (beta chain) described here comes from a study of blood T cell repertoires in COVID-19. The table came from immunoSEQ multiplex PCR; TCRdb's copy has only in-frame clones and leaves some out. The sample lists hundreds of thousands of clones, around 90% occurring once. Participants reported their clinical history, and cohort assignment relied on those reports. V shed 8 bases and J shed 4 bases, with 14 bases lying between them. This CDR3 is 13 amino acids long. The germline gives CDR1 MGHDK, CDR2 SYGVNS. Sequenced input: PBMCs or T cells enriched from blood (not recorded which). The chain links TRBV25-1 to TRBJ1-1, with D maybe TRBD1 (5 bases). The clonotype comes from a woman aged 50 to 60 who had recovered from COVID-19. The CDR3 loop is CASRWGGSTEAFF. CDR3 DNA sequence: TGTGCCAGCCGATGGGGCGGGAGCACTGAAGCTTTCTTT.